This T cell receptor (beta chain) was obtained from a study of resident and recirculating memory T cells in vitiligo. Profiled with immunoSEQ multiplex PCR; TCRdb holds only in-frame clones, not every one. The table lists 70,000 or so clones, 80% to 95% of them singletons. Note on this clone: What it recognizes is unknown.

Findings and caveats of the study: No unique dominant TCR clone was found in vitiligo lesions.

Stable patients also lacked confetti depigmentation, a sign of active vitiligo. Germline loops: CDR1 SGHNT, CDR2 YYREEE (reference sequence). The CDR3 contains 15 residues. The V gene end was trimmed by 7 bases and the J gene end by 7 bases; junction bases not matched to a gene: 14. The source of this sequence is a male donor with vitiligo. Sample: blood. The chain carries TRBV5-4 and TRBJ1-2, with 9 bases lining up with TRBD1. The DNA for the CDR3 is TGTGCCAGCGGCACAGGGGGCCCCCGGCGCGTTGGCTACACCTTC. Amino acid sequence: CASGTGGPRRVGYTF. Combining the CDR3 with reference TRBV5-4 and TRBJ1-2 gives the whole variable domain ETGVTQSPTHLIKTRGQQVTLRCSSQSGHNTVSWYQQALGQGPQFIFQYYREEENGRGNFPPRFSGLQFPNYSSELNVNALELDDSALYLCASGTGGPRRVGYTFGSGTRLTVV.